A selection of T cell receptor beta chains follows, all from one sample in a study of blood T cell repertoires in COVID-19. The table came from immunoSEQ multiplex PCR; TCRdb's copy has only in-frame clones and leaves some out. The sample includes 150,000 to 200,000 clones, around three quarters of them seen just once. Material for sequencing was PBMCs or T cells enriched from blood (not recorded which). The receptor source for this set is a woman aged 45-65 years with acute COVID-19. CDR3s include the opening cysteine and the closing phenylalanine or tryptophan. The order of the fields is V gene, J gene, D gene, CDR3 length, clone size, CDR3 DNA, CDR3 protein. A D gene is named only where the DNA matches it firmly. For some rows the clone size is stated as once, few or many, or as a class when expanded; others skip it.

TRBV3-1/TRBV3-2	TRBJ2-3	TRBD2	14	.	TGTGCCAGCAGCCTGGGACTAGTTGGAAATACGCAGTATTTT	CASSLGLVGNTQYF
TRBV18	TRBJ2-2	.	17	.	TGTGCCAGCTCACCAACGCTGGAACAGGGTCGCACCGGGGAGCTGTTTTTT	CASSPTLEQGRTGELFF
TRBV7-9	TRBJ1-5	TRBD1	16	.	TGTGCCAGCAGCCGGACAGGGGGTTATAGCAATCAGCCCCAGCATTTT	CASSRTGGYSNQPQHF
TRBV19	TRBJ1-5	.	15	few	TGTGCCAGTACCCCTAGTTGGGGGGGCAATCAGCCCCAGCATTTT	CASTPSWGGNQPQHF
TRBV28	TRBJ1-2	TRBD1	13	.	TGTGCCAGCAGTTTATCGACAGGGACGGGCTACACCTTC	CASSLSTGTGYTF
TRBV6-6	TRBJ1-5	.	15	.	TGTGCCAGCAGTTACCTACAGGGTTCGGATCAGCCCCAGCATTTT	CASSYLQGSDQPQHF
TRBV6-4	TRBJ1-1	.	15	.	TGTGCCAGCAGTGACTCGACGGGAGGGAACACTGAAGCTTTCTTT	CASSDSTGGNTEAFF
TRBV24-1	TRBJ1-5	.	13	.	TGTGCCACCGGGCAGGGAACAAATCAGCCCCAGCATTTT	CATGQGTNQPQHF
TRBV7-8	TRBJ1-1	.	15	once	TGTGCCAGCAGTAAACCGGGGGGCCTGCACACTGAAGCTTTCTTT	CASSKPGGLHTEAFF
TRBV24-1	TRBJ1-1	.	14	.	TGTGCCACTGTCGGAGCAGCAGATAGCACTGAAGCTTTCTTT	CATVGAADSTEAFF
TRBV7-8	TRBJ1-5	.	16	.	TGTGCCAGCACCCCTGGGGGGGCTCGGAGCAATCAGCCCCAGCATTTT	CASTPGGARSNQPQHF
TRBV5-8	TRBJ1-3	.	15	once	TGTGCCAGCAGCTTTGGCCTTAACGATGGAAACACCATATATTTT	CASSFGLNDGNTIYF
TRBV29-1	TRBJ1-1	.	13	.	TGCAGCGTTGTTACACAGACGAACACTGAAGCTTTCTTT	CSVVTQTNTEAFF
TRBV9	TRBJ2-1	TRBD2	16	.	TGTGCCAGCGGACGGACCGGGGGGGCCATGTACAATGAGCAGTTCTTC	CASGRTGGAMYNEQFF
TRBV18	TRBJ2-4	TRBD1	13	.	TGTGCCAGCTCAGGGACAGGGCAAAACATTCAGTACTTC	CASSGTGQNIQYF
TRBV9	TRBJ1-5	TRBD1	15	once	TGTGCCAGCAGCGTAGGGACAGGGGGCCCTCAGCCCCAGCATTTT	CASSVGTGGPQPQHF
TRBV29-1	TRBJ2-6	.	15	.	TGCAGCGTTTCGGGGAGTCGGTCTGGGGCCAACGTCCTGACTTTC	CSVSGSRSGANVLTF
TRBV4-1	TRBJ2-3	.	12	.	TGCGCCAGCAGCCAAGGGCCAGGTACGCAGTATTTT	CASSQGPGTQYF
TRBV30	TRBJ1-2	.	12	.	TGTGCCTGGAGTGGAGGATACTATGGCTACACCTTC	CAWSGGYYGYTF
TRBV7-8	TRBJ1-1	.	10	.	TGTGCCAGCAGCTTTAGTGAAGCTTTCTTT	CASSFSEAFF
TRBV7-9	TRBJ2-5	TRBD2	14	.	TGTGCCAGCAGCCCCCCCGGGGGGAAAGAGACCCAGTACTTC	CASSPPGGKETQYF
TRBV7-9	TRBJ2-3	.	14	.	TGTGCCAGCAGTAGGAGCGCGGCTCCAGATACGCAGTATTTT	CASSRSAAPDTQYF
TRBV4-3	TRBJ1-2	TRBD1	15	.	TGCGCCAGCAGCCAATCTCCAGGGGGCGACTATGGCTACACCTTC	CASSQSPGGDYGYTF
TRBV13	TRBJ1-2	.	15	.	TGTGCCAGCAGCCCCAGCCCTCGAGGGAACTATGGCTACACCTTC	CASSPSPRGNYGYTF
TRBV7-2	TRBJ1-1	TRBD1	15	.	TGTGCCAGCAGCTGGAGTCAGGGGGCTGAAACTGAAGCTTTCTTT	CASSWSQGAETEAFF
TRBV7-9	TRBJ2-1	.	14	.	TGTGCCAGCAGCTTAGGACTCCGGGACAATGAGCAGTTCTTC	CASSLGLRDNEQFF
TRBV6-5	TRBJ1-5	TRBD1	14	.	TGTGCCAGCAGCCGCGACAGGGGAGGCCAGCCCCAGCATTTT	CASSRDRGGQPQHF
TRBV27	TRBJ1-4	TRBD1	14	many	TGTGCCAGCAGTACAGGGGCGCCTAATGAAAAACTGTTTTTT	CASSTGAPNEKLFF
TRBV7-8	TRBJ1-2	.	18	.	TGTGCCAGCAGCTTCCGGCCGGTGGGCAGGCGAACTAACTATGGCTACACCTTC	CASSFRPVGRRTNYGYTF
TRBV10-1	TRBJ2-4	.	14	.	TGCGCCAGCAGTGGACAATTAGCCAAAAACATTCAGTACTTC	CASSGQLAKNIQYF
TRBV27	TRBJ2-2	.	14	.	TGTGCCAGCAGTTCCCGGACAGACACCGGGGAGCTGTTTTTT	CASSSRTDTGELFF
TRBV28	TRBJ1-2	.	13	.	TGTGCCAGCAGTGGTACAGGGATCGGGGGCTACACCTTC	CASSGTGIGGYTF
TRBV19	TRBJ2-6	TRBD1	16	.	TGTGCCAGTGAAACAGGGGGCAGGTCTGGGGCCAACGTCCTGACTTTC	CASETGGRSGANVLTF
TRBV27	TRBJ2-3	TRBD2	16	.	TGTGCCAGCAGTTTGGGACTAGCGGGGGGGGCAGATACGCAGTATTTT	CASSLGLAGGADTQYF
TRBV4-2	TRBJ2-1	TRBD2	19	.	TGTGCCAGCAGCCAAGGGCCAAGTGTGGCGGGGGGGCTCATGTTGGAGCAGTTCTTC	CASSQGPSVAGGLMLEQFF
TRBV5-1	TRBJ2-1	.	16	.	TGCGCCAGCAGCATCCCACTAGCCGCCTACGTCGATGAGCAGTTCTTC	CASSIPLAAYVDEQFF
TRBV25-1	TRBJ2-5	.	14	.	TGTGCCAGCAGCCTCCGGACAGAAGCAGAGACCCAGTACTTC	CASSLRTEAETQYF
TRBV4-1	TRBJ2-4	.	14	.	TGCGCCAGCAGCCCTTTCCCCGGGGGTGACATTCAGTACTTC	CASSPFPGGDIQYF
TRBV2	TRBJ2-1	.	15	.	TGTGCCAGCACCGCGTCCGGGGGAACCTACAATGAGCAGTTCTTC	CASTASGGTYNEQFF